These 7 T cell receptor beta chains were sequenced from one sample in a study of prognosis after radiotherapy for stage I lung cancer. Genomic DNA was subjected to two-round multiplex PCR for amplification of TCR beta CDR3. It was primers specific to each TRBV and TRBJ gene that first-round PCR used. TCRdb reanalysed the multiplex PCR reads using MiXCR and keeps one entry per CDR3 protein. The sample lists about 24,000 distinct CDR3 sequences, approximately 35% occurring once. The sequenced sample was PBMCs, obtained before or after stereotactic body radiation therapy (not recorded which). The receptors here all came from a donor aged 50 or older with non-small cell lung cancer.

In its sample, this clonotype was seen many times. The rearrangement uses TRBV5-1 and TRBJ2-2, with TRBD1 as a possible D gene (6 bases). CDR3 length: 15 residues. Per the germline V gene, CDR1 is SGHRS and CDR2 is YFSETQ. The ends were cut back, 4 bases at V and 5 bases at J, with 15 bases in the middle. The chain's CDR3 is CASSTRTVLTGELFF. CDR3 DNA sequence: TGCGCCAGCAGCACGCGGACAGTCCTAACCGGGGAGCTGTTTTTT.

Regarding this clonotype: It differs at one base from a far larger clone, so likely a read error. This chain links TRBV6-4 with TRBJ2-2; TRBD1 agrees at 7 bases. The CDR3 consists of 14 residues. Germline CDR1 MRHNA, CDR2 SNTAGT. CDR3 sequence reads: CASSRQGNTGVLFF. CDR3 DNA sequence: TGTGCCAGCAGTCGACAGGGTAACACCGGGGTGCTGTTTTTT.

This clonotype has ten or more counts. The rearrangement links TRBV6-5 to TRBJ2-6; D ambiguous. There are 19 residues in the CDR3. CDR1 and CDR2 from the germline V gene are MNHEY and SVGAGI. The germline V and J ends were trimmed by 0 bases and 0 bases, with 15 bases remaining between them. CDR3 coding DNA: TGTGCCAGCAGTTACTCGATTCAAGTCCCTAGCTCTGGGGCCAACGTCCTGACTTTC. As protein: CASSYSIQVPSSGANVLTF.

This clonotype was seen a few times. This may arise from a read error, as a much more abundant clone is one base away. The chain recombines TRBV7-3 with TRBJ2-1; perhaps TRBD2 as D (6 bases). CDR3 length: 15 residues. Germline V gene lookup returns CDR1 SGHTA and CDR2 FQGTGA. V was trimmed by 4 bases and J by 8 bases, leaving 18 bases between them. The CDR3 sequence: CASSSTSWISDEQFF. The DNA of the CDR3 is TGTGCCAGCAGCTCAACTAGCTGGATATCGGATGAGCAGTTCTTC.

This clonotype was seen many times. The V call is TRBV14, the J call TRBJ1-1; maybe TRBD1 (6 bases). In germline, CDR1 is SGHDN, CDR2 FVKESK. The CDR3 spans 14 residues. The germline V and J ends were trimmed by 2 bases and 6 bases, with 13 bases remaining between them. CDR3 nucleotide sequence: TGTGCCAGCAGCCAAAGGGGGGGCCTCCCTGAAGCTTTCTTT. It is translated as CASSQRGGLPEAFF.

This clonotype was counted at least ten times. CDR3 bases: TGTGCCACCTCAAACAGGGGCTCTGAAGCTTTCTTT. Its translation: CATSNRGSEAFF. V and J are TRBV10-3 and TRBJ1-1; TRBD1 matches at 7 bases. The V gene end was trimmed by 10 bases and the J gene end by 6 bases; junction bases not matched to a gene: 8. The germline V gene encodes CDR1 ENHRY and CDR2 SYGVKD. CDR3 size: 12 residues.

The chain couples TRBV5-1 to TRBJ1-3; D gene unclear. Trimming stripped 4 bases from V and 0 bases from J, with 14 bases between. The CDR3 runs to 16 residues. Germline V gene lookup returns CDR1 SGHRS and CDR2 YFSETQ. CDR3 DNA sequence: TGCGCCAGCAGCCCGGGATTGCGGGACTCTGGAAACACCATATATTTT. Translation gives CASSPGLRDSGNTIYF.